Each of the 15 T cell receptor beta chains below was sequenced from the same sample in a study of control samples from healthy donors and cancer patients. Here immunoSEQ multiplex PCR was the method, and the copy in TCRdb shows in-frame clones only, minus some. The table lists 120,000 to 150,000 clones, 94% of them singletons. Sequencing was done on a sample of blood. The source is a middle-aged man in good health.

J is TRBJ1-4 and V is TRBV10-3; 7 bases are shared with TRBD1. Trimming cost V 6 bases and J 7 bases; bases outside gene matches: 8. The CDR3 is 14 amino acids. Germline values: CDR1 ENHRY, CDR2 SYGVKD. CDR3 in amino acids: CAIRGTEGGEKLFF. The DNA of the CDR3 is TGTGCCATCAGGGGGACAGAGGGAGGTGAAAAACTGTTTTTT.

The chain carries TRBV14 and TRBJ1-2, with no clear D. The germline CDR1 and CDR2 sequences are SGHDN and FVKESK. V was cut by 4 bases and J by 2 bases, with 11 bases left in between. CDR3 length: 14 residues. This CDR3 reads CASSPLTRNYGYTF. The CDR3 coding sequence is TGTGCCAGCAGCCCTTTGACCCGAAACTATGGCTACACCTTC.

This sequence joins TRBV5-1 and TRBJ2-5; 12 bases are a match to TRBD2. The J segment lost 3 bases and the V segment lost 4 bases, leaving 4 bases of the junction unmatched. CDR1 and CDR2 (germline): SGHRS, YFSETQ. The CDR3 is made up of 15 amino acids. The CDR3 region has the DNA TGCGCCAGCAGCCCGGGACTAGCGGGCAAAGAGACCCAGTACTTC. Amino acid sequence: CASSPGLAGKETQYF.

This chain links TRBV20-1 with TRBJ2-7, with 7 bases fitting TRBD2. Germline values: CDR1 DFQATT, CDR2 SNEGSKA (reference sequence). V was pared by 3 bases and J by 6 bases, with 11 bases of the junction left unmatched. The CDR3 spans 14 residues. CDR3 sequence (DNA): TGCAGTGCTAGTTCCTCGGGACTATTCCTCGAGCAGTACTTC. It yields the protein CSASSSGLFLEQYF.

This clone was counted a single time. This chain links TRBV10-3 with TRBJ1-5, with unresolved D. The germline CDR1 and CDR2 sequences are ENHRY and SYGVKD. The CDR3 has 14 residues. The V and J ends lost 4 bases and 4 bases respectively, with 11 bases between them. CDR3 DNA: TGTGCCATCAGTGTTGGAACCGGGAATCAGCCCCAGCATTTT. It codes for CAISVGTGNQPQHF.

This clone has a single count. V usage is TRBV5-6 and J usage is TRBJ2-7; 7 nucleotides line up with TRBD2. The CDR3 length is 14 residues. V lost 4 bases and J lost 6; bases outside the gene matches: 10. The germline V gene encodes CDR1 SGHDT and CDR2 YYEEEE. CDR3 sequence (DNA): TGTGCCAGCAGCAGACCCGGACTAGATCCCGAGCAGTACTTC. This encodes CASSRPGLDPEQYF.

The gene calls are TRBV5-1 and TRBJ2-7; 7 nucleotides line up with TRBD1. The V gene's germline CDR1 is SGHRS and CDR2 YFSETQ. This CDR3 comprises 13 residues. V was pared by 4 bases and J by 5 bases, with 6 bases of the junction left unmatched. This chain's CDR3 is CASSTGDSHEQYF. Here the CDR3 DNA reads TGCGCCAGCAGCACAGGGGACAGCCACGAGCAGTACTTC.

V gene TRBV3-1 (or the pseudogene TRBV3-2) combines with J gene TRBJ2-5; TRBD2 might be the D (6 bases). The CDR3 runs to 15 residues. The V end was cut by 10 bases, the J end by 2 bases, with 20 bases between. Germline V gene lookup returns CDR1 LGHDT and CDR2 YNNKEL (reference sequence). The CDR3 sequence is CATQPSGTYQETQYF. The CDR3 DNA is TGTGCCACCCAGCCCTCCGGGACTTATCAAGAGACCCAGTACTTC.

The chain carries TRBV10-3 and TRBJ2-3; 9 bases agree with TRBD1. Per the germline V gene, CDR1 is ENHRY and CDR2 is SYGVKD. This CDR3 spans 14 amino acids. Trimming at V came to 11 bases and at J to 3 bases, leaving 9 bases not matched to a gene. CDR3 region: CASQKGQGTDTQYF. The CDR3 nucleotides read TGTGCCTCGCAAAAGGGACAGGGTACAGATACGCAGTATTTT.

This chain connects TRBV7-8 to TRBJ1-1; D is perhaps TRBD1 (5 bases). The CDR3 consists of 15 residues. V dropped 1 base and J dropped 1 base, with 10 bases sitting between them. From germline, CDR1 is SGHVS and CDR2 FQNEAQ. The CDR3 sequence: CASSLVEGANTEAFF. The CDR3 DNA reads TGTGCCAGCAGCTTAGTTGAAGGGGCGAACACTGAAGCTTTCTTT.

This clone was counted once. The chain combines TRBV9 with TRBJ1-2; 10 bases are a match to TRBD1. Germline V lookup: CDR1 SGDLS, CDR2 YYNGEE. The CDR3 sequence is 14 residues long. J lost 4 bases, V lost 5 bases, and 5 bases had no gene match. CDR3 nucleotides: TGTGCCAGCAGTGAGACAGGGGGCGTCTATGGCTACACCTTC. Its protein product is CASSETGGVYGYTF.

This chain joins TRBV5-4 and TRBJ1-5; D unresolved. CDR3 length equals 14 residues. Per germline, CDR1 SGHNT and CDR2 YYREEE (reference sequence). Trimming cost V 2 bases and J 0 bases, with 6 bases left between them. CDR3 coding DNA: TGTGCCAGCAGCTTTGGCGGTAGCAATCAGCCCCAGCATTTT. Encoded protein: CASSFGGSNQPQHF.

This chain connects TRBV28 to TRBJ1-3; no definite D call. This CDR3 contains 15 residues. Trimming removed 4 bases from V and 2 bases from J, with 12 bases in between. The V gene's germline CDR1 is MDHEN and CDR2 SYDVKM. CDR3 in DNA: TGTGCCAGCAGTTCCCACAGTCAGGCTGGAAACACCATATATTTT. It codes for CASSSHSQAGNTIYF.

This sequence joins TRBV24-1 and TRBJ2-1; 11 nucleotides line up with TRBD2. V trimming: 4 bases; J trimming: 9 bases; junction bases outside the gene matches: 16. This CDR3 comprises 18 residues. The germline gives CDR1 KGHDR, CDR2 SFDVKD. CDR3 sequence: CATSDPPPSGRRSSEQFF. Here the CDR3 DNA reads TGTGCCACCAGTGACCCCCCCCCTAGCGGGAGGAGATCGAGTGAGCAGTTCTTC.

This chain connects TRBV6-5 to TRBJ1-4, with TRBD1 as a possible D gene (6 bases). The CDR3 extends over 13 amino acids. V dropped 7 bases and J dropped 8 bases, with 14 bases sitting between them. Germline V CDR1 and CDR2: MNHEY, SVGAGI. CDR3 DNA sequence: TGTGCCAGCATAGAGGGGGTCGGGGAAAAACTGTTTTTT. Translated: CASIEGVGEKLFF.